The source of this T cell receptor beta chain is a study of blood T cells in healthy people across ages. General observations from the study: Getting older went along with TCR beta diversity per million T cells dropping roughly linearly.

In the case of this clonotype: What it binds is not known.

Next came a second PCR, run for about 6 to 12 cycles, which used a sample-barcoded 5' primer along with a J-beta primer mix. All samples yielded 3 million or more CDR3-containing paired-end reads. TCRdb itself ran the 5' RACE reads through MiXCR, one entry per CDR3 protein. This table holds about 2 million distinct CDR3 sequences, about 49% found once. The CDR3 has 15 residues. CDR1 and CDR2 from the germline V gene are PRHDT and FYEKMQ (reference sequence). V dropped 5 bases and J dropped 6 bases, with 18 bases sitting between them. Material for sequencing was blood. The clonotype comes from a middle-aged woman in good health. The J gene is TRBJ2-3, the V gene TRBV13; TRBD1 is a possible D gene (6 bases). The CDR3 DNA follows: TGTGCCAGCAGCGTCCGGGACAAGAGTCCGGATACGCAGTATTTT. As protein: CASSVRDKSPDTQYF.